This T cell receptor (beta chain) emerged from a study of identical twins. TCRdb re-called the 5' RACE reads through MiXCR, storing one row per CDR3 protein. The sample has approximately 890,000 distinct CDR3 sequences, 12% seen once. The CDR3 runs 13 residues. Per the germline V gene, CDR1 is SGHTA and CDR2 is FQGTGA. Trimming removed 10 bases at V and 3 bases at J, with 16 bases between. The data were also submitted as part of a second study, on yellow fever vaccine responses in identical twins.

The sample consisted of PBMCs. The sequence came from a woman aged 18-30 years in good health. The chain couples TRBV7-3 to TRBJ2-7, with D perhaps matching TRBD1 or TRBD2 (5 bases each). The CDR3 nucleotides read TGTGCCATCCGGGGACGGGGCCTCTACGAGCAGTACTTC. This codes for CAIRGRGLYEQYF.